This note documents a single T cell receptor beta chain sequence. Sequencing used immunoSEQ multiplex PCR; TCRdb keeps in-frame clones, though not all of them. The sample consists of over 55,000 clones, about 89% of them appearing once. The sample comes from a study of T cell changes during pregnancy in multiple sclerosis. Trimming shortened V by 6 bases and J by 7 bases, and 9 bases separated the two germline ends. The CDR3 runs to 11 residues. The germline V gene has CDR1 KGHSH and CDR2 LQKENI. The source material was peripheral blood, sampled in the first trimester of pregnancy. This TCR was sampled from a female donor with multiple sclerosis, enrolled in a pregnancy study. The chain is built from TRBV18 and TRBJ1-1; tentatively, D is TRBD1 (5 bases). This CDR3 reads CASSQRGEAFF. CDR3 DNA: TGTGCCAGCTCTCAAAGGGGTGAAGCTTTCTTT.